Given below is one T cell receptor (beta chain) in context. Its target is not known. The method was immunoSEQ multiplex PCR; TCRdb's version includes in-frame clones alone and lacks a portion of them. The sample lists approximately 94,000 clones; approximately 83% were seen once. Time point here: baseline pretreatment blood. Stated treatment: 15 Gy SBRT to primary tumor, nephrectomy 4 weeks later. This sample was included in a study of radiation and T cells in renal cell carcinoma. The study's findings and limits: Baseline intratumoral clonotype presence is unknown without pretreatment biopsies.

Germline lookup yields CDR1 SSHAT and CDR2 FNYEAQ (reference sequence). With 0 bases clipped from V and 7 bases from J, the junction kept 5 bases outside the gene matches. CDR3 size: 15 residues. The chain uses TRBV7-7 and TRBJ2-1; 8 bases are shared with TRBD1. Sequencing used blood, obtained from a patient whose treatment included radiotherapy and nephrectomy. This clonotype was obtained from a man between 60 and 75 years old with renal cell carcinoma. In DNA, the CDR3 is TGTGCCAGCAGCTTAGCACAGGGGGGTGGTAATGAGCAGTTCTTC. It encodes CASSLAQGGGNEQFF.